Below, 27 T cell receptor beta chains from the same sample are listed, as sequenced in a study of OX40 agonist ivuxolimab in advanced cancers. Produced via immunoSEQ multiplex PCR; TCRdb's table is partial and in-frame only. The data hold about 82,000 clones, with about 86% observed a single time. Sequencing was performed on CD4+ or CD8+ T cells sorted from blood, taken in a trial of the OX40 agonist ivuxolimab. The receptor set was obtained from an adult with an advanced solid tumor such as melanoma, head and neck, liver or kidney cancer.

This clone has just one count. The chain carries TRBV6-4 and TRBJ2-6; D gene ambiguous. Germline V lookup: CDR1 MRHNA, CDR2 SNTAGT. The germline V and J ends were trimmed by 5 bases and 4 bases, with 12 bases remaining between them. This CDR3 has 15 amino acids. The CDR3 loop is CASSPIKGGANVLTF. CDR3 DNA sequence: TGTGCCAGCAGTCCAATTAAGGGAGGGGCCAACGTCCTGACTTTC.

CDR3: CASSPMGGHEQYF. CDR3 DNA sequence: TGTGCCAGCTCACCGATGGGGGGCCACGAGCAGTACTTC. This chain links TRBV18 with TRBJ2-7; D tentatively fits TRBD1 or TRBD2 (6 bases each). Germline loops: CDR1 KGHSH, CDR2 LQKENI. The length of the CDR3 is 13 residues. V shed 3 bases and J shed 5 bases, with 11 bases lying between them.

The V gene is TRBV6-4, the J gene TRBJ1-5; D is unresolved. CDR3 size: 14 residues. Per the germline V gene, CDR1 is MRHNA and CDR2 is SNTAGT. V lost 3 bases and J lost 8, with 14 bases in between. CDR3 sequence reads: CASSEGPEFKPQHF. In DNA, the CDR3 is TGTGCCAGCAGTGAAGGTCCTGAGTTTAAGCCCCAGCATTTT.

The rearrangement joins TRBV5-1 to TRBJ1-3; the D is unclear. Trimming left V 5 bases short and J 2 bases short, with 8 bases between. The CDR3 has 13 amino acids. Germline CDR1 is SGHRS and CDR2 is YFSETQ. CDR3 sequence: CASRVSPGNTIYF. The DNA for the CDR3 is TGCGCCAGCAGGGTTTCGCCTGGAAACACCATATATTTT.

This chain joins TRBV11-3 and TRBJ1-1; D is undetermined. CDR3 length equals 15 residues. The V gene lost 1 base and the J gene lost 0 bases, with 9 bases spanning the gap. CDR1 and CDR2 from the germline V gene are SGHNT and YENEEA. The CDR3 spells CASSLVWTMNTEAFF. In nucleotides, the CDR3 is TGTGCCAGCAGCTTAGTATGGACCATGAACACTGAAGCTTTCTTT.

This rearrangement joins TRBV27 to TRBJ2-3; possible D gene TRBD2, 5 bases. CDR3 length equals 16 residues. Germline V gene data show CDR1 as MNHEY and CDR2 as SMNVEV (reference sequence). Trimming pared 5 bases from V and 5 bases from J, leaving 20 bases between. This CDR3 reads CASSPTTRRVGDTQYF. The CDR3 nucleotides are TGTGCCAGCAGTCCAACGACACGGCGGGTCGGAGATACGCAGTATTTT.

With regard to this clone: At one boundary the junction diverges from the germline segment, which might be a read error. J is TRBJ2-1 and V is TRBV7-7; D is unresolved. Germline values: CDR1 SSHAT, CDR2 FNYEAQ (reference sequence). This CDR3 has 13 residues. The DNA of the CDR3 is TGTGCTAGCAGCTTGGGCGAGAACAATGAGCAGTTCTTC. Translating gives CASSLGENNEQFF.

The chain links TRBV5-6 to TRBJ1-2; D not certain. V lost 4 bases, J lost 8 bases, and 9 bases lay in between. The CDR3 sequence is 11 residues long. Germline V gene sequence: CDR1 SGHDT, CDR2 YYEEEE. The CDR3 protein is CASSAGYGYTF. The CDR3 coding sequence is TGTGCCAGCAGCGCGGGTTACGGCTACACCTTC.

The chain links TRBV9 to TRBJ2-1; unclear D gene. CDR1 is SGDLS and CDR2 is YYNGEE in the germline V gene. The germline V and J ends were trimmed by 3 bases and 12 bases, with 19 bases remaining between them. CDR3 length: 14 residues. The CDR3, as DNA: TGTGCCAGCAGCGAGAGGCAAGACGGGCGTGGGCAGTTCTTC. Its translation is CASSERQDGRGQFF.

In this sample, this clone turned up once. The rearrangement uses TRBV5-1 and TRBJ2-5, with D uncertain. CDR1 and CDR2 (germline): SGHRS, YFSETQ. V was cut by 3 bases and J by 0 bases, with 6 bases left in between. This CDR3 is built from 13 residues. The CDR3 spells CASSSPYQETQYF. In DNA, the CDR3 is TGCGCCAGCAGCTCTCCGTACCAAGAGACCCAGTACTTC. Drawing the rest from reference TRBV5-1 and TRBJ2-5, the complete variable domain is KAGVTQTPRYLIKTRGQQVTLSCSPISGHRSVSWYQQTPGQGLQFLFEYFSETQRNKGNFPGRFSGRQFSNSRSEMNVSTLELGDSALYLCASSSPYQETQYFGPGTRLLVL.

V is TRBV7-9 and J is TRBJ2-5; D unresolved. The ends were cut back, 2 bases at V and 5 bases at J, with 6 bases in the middle. CDR1 SEHNR and CDR2 FQNEAQ come from the germline V gene (reference sequence). The CDR3 loop spans 12 amino acids. Here the CDR3 reads CASSLSDETQYF. In DNA, the CDR3 is TGTGCCAGCAGCTTATCAGACGAGACCCAGTACTTC.

The rearrangement uses TRBV7-3 and TRBJ2-1; D is tentatively TRBD1 or TRBD2 (5 bases each). V lost 4 bases and J lost 10, with 14 bases in between. This CDR3 spans 13 amino acids. CDR1 and CDR2 from the germline V gene are SGHTA and FQGTGA. CDR3 nucleotides: TGTGCCAGCAGCTCCGGGGCCCCGGGGGAGCAGTTCTTC. Translation gives CASSSGAPGEQFF.

The rearrangement uses TRBV11-2 and TRBJ2-2, with 8 bases fitting TRBD2. This CDR3 spans 17 amino acids. The germline V gene encodes CDR1 SGHAT and CDR2 FQNNGV. J lost 3 bases, V lost 4 bases, and 10 bases had no gene match. CDR3 DNA sequence: TGTGCCAGCAGCTCACTCCGGACTAGCACGGACACCGGGGAGCTGTTTTTT. Amino acid sequence: CASSSLRTSTDTGELFF.

V usage is TRBV6-5 and J usage is TRBJ1-6; 7 nucleotides align to TRBD1. The junction had 4 bases not matched to a gene; V was cut back by 10 bases and J by 7 bases. CDR1 MNHEY and CDR2 SVGAGI come from the germline V gene. The CDR3 runs to 12 residues. CDR3 region: CATGQENSPLHF. CDR3 DNA: TGTGCCACCGGACAGGAGAATTCACCCCTCCACTTT.

The J gene is TRBJ1-1, the V gene TRBV27; no reliable D call. This CDR3 is 13 amino acids long. The V end lost 2 bases, the J end lost 11 bases, and 15 bases lay between the germline ends. Per germline, CDR1 MNHEY and CDR2 SMNVEV (reference sequence). DNA of the CDR3: TGTGCCAGCAGTTTAGGAGGATTTATTGGGGCTTTCTTT. Translating gives CASSLGGFIGAFF.

V is TRBV30 and J is TRBJ2-2; no definite D call. V lost 5 bases and J lost 7, with 11 bases in between. The CDR3 loop spans 12 amino acids. Germline V gene sequence: CDR1 GTSNPN, CDR2 SVGIG (reference sequence). The CDR3 is CAWDAGFGELFF. For the CDR3, the DNA is TGTGCCTGGGATGCCGGGTTCGGGGAGCTGTTTTTT.

This clone is a singleton in its sample. This chain uses TRBV4-3 with TRBJ2-7, with D tentatively TRBD1 or TRBD2 (5 bases each). V was pared by 3 bases and J by 3 bases, with 18 bases between. Germline CDR1 LGHNA, CDR2 YSLEER. CDR3 length equals 16 residues. DNA for the CDR3: TGCGCCAGCAGCCAGCTATGGGGTGTGGGGGTCTACGAGCAGTACTTC. Protein product: CASSQLWGVGVYEQYF.

This chain joins TRBV18 and TRBJ2-3, with a possible D match to TRBD2 (6 bases). In germline, CDR1 is KGHSH, CDR2 LQKENI. V was shortened by 5 bases and J by 0 bases, with 12 bases between the two germline ends. This CDR3 has 15 amino acids. In DNA, the CDR3 is TGTGCCAGCTCATTCGGGGGAGGTAGCACAGATACGCAGTATTTT. It codes for CASSFGGGSTDTQYF.

The chain uses TRBV6-5 and TRBJ2-5; 12 positions agree with TRBD2. The CDR3 is 14 amino acids. CDR1 is MNHEY and CDR2 is SVGAGI in the germline V gene. Unmatched junction bases numbered 2, after V lost 5 bases and J lost 4 bases. CDR3 loop: CASSMTSGGETQYF. In nucleotides, the CDR3 is TGTGCCAGCAGTATGACTAGCGGGGGAGAGACCCAGTACTTC.

The rearrangement links TRBV7-6 to TRBJ1-5; D not certain. The CDR3 covers 16 residues. Trimming removed 1 base at V and 0 bases at J, with 10 bases between. Germline V gene data show CDR1 as SGHVS and CDR2 as FNYEAQ. This CDR3 is CASSLGTGSSNQPQHF. DNA for the CDR3: TGTGCCAGCAGCTTAGGGACGGGTAGTAGCAATCAGCCCCAGCATTTT.

The V and J genes are TRBV5-6 and TRBJ2-7; 7 bases map to TRBD1. With V trimmed by 4 bases and J by 1 base, 2 bases remained unmatched. The CDR3 has 13 residues. The germline CDR1 and CDR2 sequences are SGHDT and YYEEEE. The CDR3, as DNA: TGTGCCAGCAGCCTGGGACAGTCCTACGAGCAGTACTTC. Protein: CASSLGQSYEQYF.

The rearrangement joins TRBV6-5 to TRBJ1-5; 7 positions agree with TRBD1. Trimming at V came to 6 bases and at J to 4 bases, leaving 9 bases not matched to a gene. The CDR3 sequence is 15 residues long. The germline CDR1 and CDR2 sequences are MNHEY and SVGAGI. The CDR3 spells CASSLTGFGNQPQHF. The CDR3 nucleotides read TGTGCCAGCAGCTTGACAGGGTTCGGGAATCAGCCCCAGCATTTT.

The chain is built from TRBV4-2 and TRBJ1-1, with TRBD1 matching over 7 bases. This CDR3 spans 18 amino acids. Germline-derived CDR1 and CDR2 are LGHNA and YNFKEQ. The junction had 14 bases not matched to a gene; V was cut back by 0 bases and J by 4 bases. CDR3 sequence: CASSQENRGRYVGTEAFF. CDR3 nucleotides: TGTGCCAGCAGCCAAGAAAACAGGGGAAGGTATGTGGGCACTGAAGCTTTCTTT.

The rearrangement joins TRBV30 to TRBJ1-1; no reliable D call. The V end lost 7 bases, the J end lost 5 bases, and 11 bases lay between the germline ends. The CDR3 runs to 11 residues. Germline V CDR1 and CDR2: GTSNPN, SVGIG (reference sequence). As DNA, the CDR3 is TGTGCCTCGGCGGAGTGGACTGAAGCTTTCTTT. Its translation: CASAEWTEAFF. Full variable domain (rest looked up from reference TRBV30 and TRBJ1-1): SQTIHQWPATLVQPVGSPLSLECTVEGTSNPNLYWYRQAAGRGLQLLFYSVGIGQISSEVPQNLSASRPQDRQFILSSKKLLLSDSGFYLCASAEWTEAFFGQGTRLTVV.

The sample holds one count of this clone. The chain couples TRBV27 to TRBJ2-5; 8 bases agree with TRBD1. V was pared by 9 bases and J by 4 bases, with 10 bases of the junction left unmatched. Per the germline V gene, CDR1 is MNHEY and CDR2 is SMNVEV (reference sequence). This CDR3 contains 14 residues. CDR3 in DNA: TGTGCCAGGTGTTTCAGGGGGCTGCCAGAGACCCAGTACTTC. It specifies CARCFRGLPETQYF.

This clone was counted a few times. The chain couples TRBV6-5 to TRBJ1-1; no definite D call. The CDR3 runs 14 residues. V was cut by 0 bases and J by 1 base, with 6 bases left in between. Germline lookup yields CDR1 MNHEY and CDR2 SVGAGI. This CDR3 is CASSYSNRNTEAFF. The CDR3 bases are TGTGCCAGCAGTTACTCGAATCGGAACACTGAAGCTTTCTTT.

This clone was observed once. The chain couples TRBV7-2 to TRBJ1-1; D is undetermined. Germline V lookup: CDR1 SGHTA, CDR2 FQGNSA. This CDR3 is 15 amino acids long. Trimming removed 7 bases at V and 12 bases at J, with 27 bases between. This chain's CDR3 is CASTQELGRSPNTFF. The CDR3 bases are TGTGCCAGCACCCAGGAATTGGGTCGCTCTCCCAACACTTTCTTT.